This is a list of T cell receptor beta chains from one sample in a study of radiation and T cells in renal cell carcinoma. Sequenced by immunoSEQ multiplex PCR; TCRdb stores in-frame clones only, minus some. The sample includes roughly 100,000 clones, about 79% of them seen just once. Here the sequenced sample was blood, taken from a patient whose treatment included radiotherapy and nephrectomy. All receptors come from a man aged 60 to 69 with renal cell carcinoma. Both conserved end residues are part of each CDR3. A D gene is named only where the DNA matches it firmly. Some rows mark clone size as missing; the rest say once, few, many or name a class of expanded clone.

TRBJ2-2	NA	once	TRBV19	CASSIGGPTGELFF	TGTGCCAGTAGTATAGGGGGACCCACCGGGGAGCTGTTTTTT
TRBJ2-7	NA	NA	TRBV6-5	CASSQGRSSYEQYF	TGTGCCAGCAGCCAGGGACGGAGCTCCTACGAGCAGTACTTC
TRBJ2-7	TRBD2	NA	TRBV28	CASSLMQREPSYEQYF	TGTGCCAGCAGTTTAATGCAGCGGGAGCCCTCCTACGAGCAGTACTTC
TRBJ2-2	TRBD2	once	TRBV28	CASSLPGTSIPTGELFF	TGTGCCAGCAGTTTACCCGGGACTAGCATCCCCACCGGGGAGCTGTTTTTT
TRBJ2-7	TRBD2	NA	TRBV19	CASSIGTSNEQYF	TGTGCCAGTAGCATCGGGACTAGCAACGAGCAGTACTTC
TRBJ2-7	NA	once	TRBV29-1	CSVRDYNSYEQYF	TGCAGCGTTCGCGACTATAACTCCTACGAGCAGTACTTC
TRBJ1-1	NA	many	TRBV6-5	CASKRVEPQGVAFF	TGTGCCAGCAAGAGGGTGGAACCACAGGGTGTAGCTTTCTTT
TRBJ1-2	NA	NA	TRBV10-3	CAISELGAGGYGYTF	TGTGCCATCAGTGAGTTGGGTGCCGGCGGCTATGGCTACACCTTC
TRBJ1-1	TRBD1	NA	TRBV18	CASSPRDRAPEAFF	TGTGCCAGCTCACCACGGGACAGGGCGCCTGAAGCTTTCTTT
TRBJ2-5	TRBD1	NA	TRBV19	CASSPGDRVGETQYF	TGTGCCAGTAGCCCTGGGGACAGGGTGGGGGAGACCCAGTACTTC
TRBJ2-1	NA	NA	TRBV9	CASSVGGSASYNEQFF	TGTGCCAGCAGCGTAGGGGGTAGCGCCTCCTACAATGAGCAGTTCTTC
TRBJ2-1	NA	NA	TRBV7-9	CASSLVAGHNEQFF	TGTGCCAGCAGCTTAGTGGCGGGACACAATGAGCAGTTCTTC
TRBJ1-2	NA	NA	TRBV27	CASSKLGATDYGYTF	TGTGCCAGCAGCAAACTAGGGGCCACGGACTATGGCTACACCTTC
TRBJ2-2	TRBD2	NA	TRBV7-2	CASSQLAGGFTGELFF	TGTGCCAGCAGCCAACTAGCGGGGGGTTTTACCGGGGAGCTGTTTTTT
TRBJ2-5	TRBD1	NA	TRBV28	CASGQLQETQYF	TGTGCGTCGGGACAGTTGCAAGAGACCCAGTACTTC
TRBJ2-2	NA	NA	TRBV10-2	CASRGQGDGGELFF	TGCGCCAGCAGGGGGCAGGGCGACGGCGGGGAGCTGTTTTTT
TRBJ1-6	NA	NA	TRBV6-5	CASSYSGNSPLHF	TGTGCCAGCAGTTACTCGGGGAATTCACCCCTCCACTTT